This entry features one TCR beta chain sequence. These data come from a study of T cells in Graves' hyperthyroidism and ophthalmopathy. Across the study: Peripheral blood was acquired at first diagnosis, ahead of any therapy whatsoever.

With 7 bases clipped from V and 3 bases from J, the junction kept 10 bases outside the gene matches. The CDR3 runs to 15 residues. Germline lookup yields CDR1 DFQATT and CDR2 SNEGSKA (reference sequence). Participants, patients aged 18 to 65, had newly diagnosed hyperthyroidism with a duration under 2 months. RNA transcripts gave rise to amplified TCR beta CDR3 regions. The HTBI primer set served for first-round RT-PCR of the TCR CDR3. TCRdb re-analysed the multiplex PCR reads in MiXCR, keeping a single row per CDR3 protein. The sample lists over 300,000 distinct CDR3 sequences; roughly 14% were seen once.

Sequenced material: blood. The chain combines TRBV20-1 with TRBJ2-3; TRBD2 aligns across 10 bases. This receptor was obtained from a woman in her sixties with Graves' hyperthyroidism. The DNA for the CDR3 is TGCAGTGGAGGGAAGCGGGAGGGGGGGACAGATACGCAGTATTTT. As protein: CSGGKREGGTDTQYF.